This TCR beta chain was obtained from a study of beta chain features in type 1 diabetes. Study-level points and caveats: Significant though moderate, a shortening of TCRB CDR3s appeared in all four CD4+ subsets of Type 1 diabetes patients.

There are a few counts of this clone. Its antigen is as yet unknown. Isolated RNA was reverse transcribed in full, so expressed TCRB transcripts were sequenced. About 3.57 million reads per sample were averaged for naive, central memory and regulatory samples. Measured with immunoSEQ multiplex PCR; TCRdb has only the in-frame clones, and not every one. The sample comprises about 180,000 clones, about 13% of which are singletons, and roughly 0.56% rests with the top ten. Trimming removed 2 bases from V and 3 bases from J, with 8 bases in between. Looked up from germline, CDR1 is SGHAT and CDR2 is FQNNGV. This CDR3 has 13 residues.

This TCR derives from a woman aged 18 to 35 in good health. The chain links TRBV11-2 to TRBJ2-7; D is undetermined. The material sequenced was central memory CD4+ T cells from blood. The DNA of the CDR3 is TGTGCCAGCAGCTTACATCAGGACTACGAGCAGTACTTC. It codes for CASSLHQDYEQYF.